This TCR beta chain was retrieved from a study of shared clonotypes between healthy human individuals. The table came from immunoSEQ multiplex PCR; TCRdb's copy has only in-frame clones and leaves some out. The table lists roughly 1.4 million clones, approximately 98.5% of them singletons. This clonotype was sampled from a young man in good health. The sequenced sample was naive CD4+ T cells sorted from blood. Subset meaning: CD45RA+ positively selected.

The CDR3, as DNA: TGCGCCAGCAGTGAGAGGTTAGCGGGGCCGGGGGAGCAGTACTTC. Protein product: CASSERLAGPGEQYF. The chain combines TRBV10-1 with TRBJ2-7; 8 bases are a match to TRBD2. Germline V gives CDR1 WNHNN, CDR2 SYGVQD (reference sequence). CDR3 size: 15 residues. The V and J ends lost 2 bases and 7 bases, in that order; junction bases with no gene match: 10.